This T cell receptor beta chain came from a study of T cell changes during pregnancy in multiple sclerosis. V was clipped by 7 bases and J by 2 bases; unmatched bases: 7. From germline, CDR1 is SGHRS and CDR2 YFSETQ. The CDR3 consists of 14 residues. The repertoire was sequenced with immunoSEQ multiplex PCR; TCRdb's copy has only in-frame clones and lacks some. The profile covers approximately 90,000 clones, with 80% to 95% appearing a single time and approximately 2.4% taken by the ten largest. The clonotype comes from a female donor with multiple sclerosis, enrolled in a pregnancy study. This specimen consisted of peripheral blood, obtained in the first trimester of pregnancy. V is TRBV5-1 and J is TRBJ2-3; 7 nucleotides agree with TRBD2. The CDR3 spells CASSREGITDTQYF. CDR3 bases: TGCGCCAGCTCTAGGGAGGGAATCACAGATACGCAGTATTTT.